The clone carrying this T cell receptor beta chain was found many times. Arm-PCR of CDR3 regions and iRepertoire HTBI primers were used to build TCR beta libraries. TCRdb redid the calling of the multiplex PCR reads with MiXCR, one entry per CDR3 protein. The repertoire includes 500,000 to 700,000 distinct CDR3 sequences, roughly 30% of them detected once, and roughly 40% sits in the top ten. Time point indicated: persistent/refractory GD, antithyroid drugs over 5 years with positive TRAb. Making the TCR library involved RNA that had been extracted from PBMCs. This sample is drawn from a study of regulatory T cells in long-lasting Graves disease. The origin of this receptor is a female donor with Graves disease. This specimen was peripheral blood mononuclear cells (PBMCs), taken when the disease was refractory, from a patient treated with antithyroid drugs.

CDR3 in amino acids: CASSLASGHRRVEKLFF. The CDR3 DNA reads as TGTGCCAGCAGTTTAGCGTCGGGACACCGAAGGGTAGAAAAACTGTTTTTT. The chain combines TRBV12-3 or TRBV12-4 with TRBJ1-4, with a weak D call TRBD1 (6 bases). V lost 0 bases, J lost 8 bases, and 19 bases lay in between. The CDR3 runs to 17 residues.